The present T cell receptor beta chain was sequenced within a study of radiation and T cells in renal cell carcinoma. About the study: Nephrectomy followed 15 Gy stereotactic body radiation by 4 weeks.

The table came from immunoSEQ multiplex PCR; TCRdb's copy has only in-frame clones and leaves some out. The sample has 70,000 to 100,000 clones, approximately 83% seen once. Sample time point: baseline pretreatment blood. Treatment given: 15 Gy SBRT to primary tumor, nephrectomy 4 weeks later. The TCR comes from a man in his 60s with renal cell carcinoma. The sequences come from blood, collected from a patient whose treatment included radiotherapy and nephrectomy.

The CDR3 protein is CASSFRDRVDTQYF. The DNA of the CDR3 is TGTGCCAGCAGCTTCCGGGACAGGGTGGATACGCAGTATTTT. This chain uses TRBV7-9 with TRBJ2-3; TRBD1 agrees at 9 bases. Germline CDR1 reads SEHNR; CDR2 reads FQNEAQ (reference sequence). The length of the CDR3 is 14 residues. V dropped 3 bases and J dropped 6; count of bases not matched to a gene: 4. The full variable domain, rest sourced from reference TRBV7-9 and TRBJ2-3, is DTGVSQNPRHKITKRGQNVTFRCDPISEHNRLYWYRQTLGQGPEFLTYFQNEAQLEKSRLLSDRFSAERPKGSFSTLEIQRTEQGDSAMYLCASSFRDRVDTQYFGPGTRLTVL.